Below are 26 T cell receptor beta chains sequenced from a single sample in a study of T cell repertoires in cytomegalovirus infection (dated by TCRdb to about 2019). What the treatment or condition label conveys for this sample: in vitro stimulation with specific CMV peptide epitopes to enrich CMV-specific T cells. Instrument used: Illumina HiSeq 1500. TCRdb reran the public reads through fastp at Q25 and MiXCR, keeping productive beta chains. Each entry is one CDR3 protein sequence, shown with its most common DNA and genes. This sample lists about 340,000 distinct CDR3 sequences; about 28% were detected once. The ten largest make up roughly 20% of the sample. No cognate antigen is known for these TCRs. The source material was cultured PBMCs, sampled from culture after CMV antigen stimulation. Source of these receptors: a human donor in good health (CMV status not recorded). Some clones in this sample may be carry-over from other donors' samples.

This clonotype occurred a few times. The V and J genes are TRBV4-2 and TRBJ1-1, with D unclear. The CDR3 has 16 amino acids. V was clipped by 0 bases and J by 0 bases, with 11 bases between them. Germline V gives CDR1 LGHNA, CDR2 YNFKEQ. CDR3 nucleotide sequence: TGTGCCAGCAGCCAAGAGACGGCCGGGATGAACACTGAAGCTTTCTTT. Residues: CASSQETAGMNTEAFF.

This CDR3 reads CASTPGDTGELFF. CDR3 bases: TGTGCCAGCACCCCAGGGGACACCGGGGAGCTGTTTTTT. The chain carries TRBV6-1 and TRBJ2-2, with D perhaps TRBD1 (6 bases). Germline V gives CDR1 MNHNS, CDR2 SASEGT. V lost 7 bases, J lost 3 bases, and 9 bases lay in between. The CDR3 extends over 13 amino acids.

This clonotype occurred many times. CDR3 bases: TGTGCCAGCAGCTTACGATGGTCTTCCGGGACAGGTCACCTCTCTGGGGCCAACGTCCTGACTTTC. It yields the protein CASSLRWSSGTGHLSGANVLTF. The V and J genes are TRBV7-8 and TRBJ2-6; 8 bases align to TRBD1. The CDR3 consists of 22 residues. V lost 2 bases to trimming and J lost 0 bases; unmatched junction nucleotides: 18. The germline CDR1 and CDR2 sequences are SGHVS and FQNEAQ.

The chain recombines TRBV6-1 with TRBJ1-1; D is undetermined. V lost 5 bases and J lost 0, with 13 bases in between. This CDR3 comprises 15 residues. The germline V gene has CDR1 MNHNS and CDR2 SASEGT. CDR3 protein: CASSRTTYMNTEAFF. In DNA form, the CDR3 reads TGTGCCAGCAGTCGAACGACATACATGAACACTGAAGCTTTCTTT.

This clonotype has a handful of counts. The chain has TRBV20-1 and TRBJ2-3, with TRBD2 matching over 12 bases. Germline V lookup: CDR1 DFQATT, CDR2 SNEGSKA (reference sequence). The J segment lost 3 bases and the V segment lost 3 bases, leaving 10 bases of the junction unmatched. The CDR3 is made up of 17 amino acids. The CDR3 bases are TGCAGTGCTAGTCTGGCTAGCGGGGGGGCCACGACAGATACGCAGTATTTT. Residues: CSASLASGGATTDTQYF.

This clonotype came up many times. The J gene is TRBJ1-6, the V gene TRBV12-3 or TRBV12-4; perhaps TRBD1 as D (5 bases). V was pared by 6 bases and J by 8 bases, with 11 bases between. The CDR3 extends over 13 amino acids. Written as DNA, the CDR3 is TGTGCCAGCAGCGGGGGTCCCGATTCACCCCTCCACTTT. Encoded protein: CASSGGPDSPLHF.

CDR3 DNA: TGTGCCAGTAAACCGGGACAGGGGAACACTGAAGCTTTCTTT. It codes for CASKPGQGNTEAFF. The rearrangement links TRBV19 to TRBJ1-1; 9 bases fit TRBD1. V lost 7 bases, J lost 1 base, and 4 bases stayed unmatched. CDR3 length equals 14 residues. Germline V gene data show CDR1 as LNHDA and CDR2 as SQIVND (reference sequence).

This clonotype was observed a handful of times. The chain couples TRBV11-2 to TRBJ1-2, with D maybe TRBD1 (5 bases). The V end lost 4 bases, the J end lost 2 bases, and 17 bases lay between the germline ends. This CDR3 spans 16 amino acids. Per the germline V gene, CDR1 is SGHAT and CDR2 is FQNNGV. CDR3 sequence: CASSSRFRDGNYGYTF. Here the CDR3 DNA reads TGTGCCAGCAGCTCACGCTTCCGGGACGGCAACTATGGCTACACCTTC. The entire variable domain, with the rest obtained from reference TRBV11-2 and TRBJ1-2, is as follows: EAGVAQSPRYKIIEKRQSVAFWCNPISGHATLYWYQQILGQGPKLLIQFQNNGVVDDSQLPKDRFSAERLKGVDSTLKIQPAKLEDSAVYLCASSSRFRDGNYGYTFGSGTRLTVV.

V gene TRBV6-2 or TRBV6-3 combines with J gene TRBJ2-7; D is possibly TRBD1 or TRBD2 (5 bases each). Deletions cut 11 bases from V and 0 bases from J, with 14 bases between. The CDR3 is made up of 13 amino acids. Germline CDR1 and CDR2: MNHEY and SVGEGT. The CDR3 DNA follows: TGTGCCTGTAGGGACGTTGTCTCCTACGAGCAGTACTTC. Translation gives CACRDVVSYEQYF.

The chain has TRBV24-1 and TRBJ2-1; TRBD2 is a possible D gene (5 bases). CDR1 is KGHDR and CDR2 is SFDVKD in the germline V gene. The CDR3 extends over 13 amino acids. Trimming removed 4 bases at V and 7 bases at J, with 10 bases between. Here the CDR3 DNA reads TGTGCCACCAGTGAAGGGAGCAGGAATGAGCAGTTCTTC. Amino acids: CATSEGSRNEQFF.

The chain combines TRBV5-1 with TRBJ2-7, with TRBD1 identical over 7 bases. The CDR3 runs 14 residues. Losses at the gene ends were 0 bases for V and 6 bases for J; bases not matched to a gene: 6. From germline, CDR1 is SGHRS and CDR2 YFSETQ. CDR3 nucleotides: TGCGCCAGCAGCTTGGACAGGGGAGATGGCGAGCAGTACTTC. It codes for CASSLDRGDGEQYF.

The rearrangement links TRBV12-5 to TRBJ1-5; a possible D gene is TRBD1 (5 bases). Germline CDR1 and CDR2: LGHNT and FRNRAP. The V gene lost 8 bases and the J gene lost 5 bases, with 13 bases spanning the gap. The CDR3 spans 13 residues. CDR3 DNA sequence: TGTGCTAGTCACGGGGGTTCGGATCAGCCCCAGCATTTT. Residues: CASHGGSDQPQHF.

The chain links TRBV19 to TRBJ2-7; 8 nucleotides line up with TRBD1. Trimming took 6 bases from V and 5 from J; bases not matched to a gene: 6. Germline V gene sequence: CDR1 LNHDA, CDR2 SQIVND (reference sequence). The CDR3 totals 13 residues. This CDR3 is CASSRDRGNEQYF. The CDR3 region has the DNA TGTGCCAGTAGCAGAGACAGGGGCAACGAGCAGTACTTC.

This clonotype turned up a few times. The CDR3 DNA reads as TGTGCCAGCAGCGCGACAGTTAACTATGGCTACACCTTC. Its protein is CASSATVNYGYTF. The rearrangement joins TRBV7-6 to TRBJ1-2, with D possibly being TRBD1 (5 bases). V was trimmed by 5 bases and J by 1 base, leaving 8 bases between them. Germline V gene data show CDR1 as SGHVS and CDR2 as FNYEAQ. The CDR3 extends over 13 amino acids. The full variable domain, in which reference TRBV7-6 and TRBJ1-2 provide the parts outside the CDR3, is GAGVSQSPRYKVTKRGQDVALRCDPISGHVSLYWYRQALGQGPEFLTYFNYEAQQDKSGLPNDRFSAERPEGSISTLTIQRTEQRDSAMYRCASSATVNYGYTFGSGTRLTVV.

DNA of the CDR3: TGTGCCATCAGTGAAGCGGCTAGGGACACTGAAGCTTTCTTT. The encoded protein is CAISEAARDTEAFF. This chain joins TRBV10-3 and TRBJ1-1; D call uncertain. The CDR3 covers 14 residues. CDR1 ENHRY and CDR2 SYGVKD come from the germline V gene. With 3 bases removed from V and 3 bases from J, the gap between germline ends came to 11 bases.

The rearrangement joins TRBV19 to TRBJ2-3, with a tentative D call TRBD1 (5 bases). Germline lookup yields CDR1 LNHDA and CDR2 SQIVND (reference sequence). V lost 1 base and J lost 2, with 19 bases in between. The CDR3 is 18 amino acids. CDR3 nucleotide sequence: TGTGCCAGTAGTATAGGTCCACAGGTTTCCCTCTTCACAGATACGCAGTATTTT. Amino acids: CASSIGPQVSLFTDTQYF.

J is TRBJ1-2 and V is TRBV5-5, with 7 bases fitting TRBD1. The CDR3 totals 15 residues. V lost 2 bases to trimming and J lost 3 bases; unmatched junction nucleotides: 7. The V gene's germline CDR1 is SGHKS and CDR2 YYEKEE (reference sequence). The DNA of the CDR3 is TGTGCCAGCAGCTTTGGGACAGCCTTTGACTATGGCTACACCTTC. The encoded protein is CASSFGTAFDYGYTF.

The CDR3 nucleotides read TGCGCCAGCAGCTTGGTGAAGGGGAACACTGAAGCTTTCTTT. Translated: CASSLVKGNTEAFF. The rearrangement joins TRBV5-1 to TRBJ1-1; D is uncertain. Per germline, CDR1 SGHRS and CDR2 YFSETQ. Trimming stripped 0 bases from V and 1 base from J, with 7 bases between. The CDR3 loop spans 14 amino acids.

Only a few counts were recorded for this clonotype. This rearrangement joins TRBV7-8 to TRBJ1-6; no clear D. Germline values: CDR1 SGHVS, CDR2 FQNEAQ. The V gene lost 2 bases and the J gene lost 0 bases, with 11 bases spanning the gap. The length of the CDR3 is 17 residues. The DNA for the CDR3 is TGTGCCAGCAGCTTACGGCCGGCGAGCTCCTATAATTCACCCCTCCACTTT. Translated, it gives CASSLRPASSYNSPLHF.

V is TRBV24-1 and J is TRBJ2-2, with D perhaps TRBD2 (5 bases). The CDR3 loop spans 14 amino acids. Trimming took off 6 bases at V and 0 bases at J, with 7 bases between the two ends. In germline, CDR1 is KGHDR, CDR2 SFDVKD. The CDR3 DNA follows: TGTGCCACCAGTACCGGGACGAACACCGGGGAGCTGTTTTTT. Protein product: CATSTGTNTGELFF.

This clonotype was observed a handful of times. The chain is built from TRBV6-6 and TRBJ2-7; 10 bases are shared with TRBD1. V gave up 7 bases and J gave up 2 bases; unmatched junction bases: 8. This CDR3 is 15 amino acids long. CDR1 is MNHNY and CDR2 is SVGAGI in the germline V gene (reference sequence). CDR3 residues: CASNGGTGVTYEQYF. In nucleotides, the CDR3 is TGTGCCAGCAACGGAGGGACAGGGGTGACCTACGAGCAGTACTTC.

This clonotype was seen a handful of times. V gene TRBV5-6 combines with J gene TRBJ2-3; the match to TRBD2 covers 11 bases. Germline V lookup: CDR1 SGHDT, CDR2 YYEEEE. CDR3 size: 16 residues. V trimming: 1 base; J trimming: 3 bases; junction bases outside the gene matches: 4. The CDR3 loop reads CASSLYLAGGTDTQYF. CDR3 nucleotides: TGTGCCAGCAGCTTGTATCTAGCGGGGGGAACAGATACGCAGTATTTT. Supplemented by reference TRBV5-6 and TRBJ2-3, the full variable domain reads DAGVTQSPTHLIKTRGQQVTLRCSPKSGHDTVSWYQQALGQGPQFIFQYYEEEERQRGNFPDRFSGHQFPNYSSELNVNALLLGDSALYLCASSLYLAGGTDTQYFGPGTRLTVL.

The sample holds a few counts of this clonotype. CDR3 DNA sequence: TGTGCCAGCAGCCAAGCTCAAGATACGCAGTATTTT. Translation gives CASSQAQDTQYF. V is TRBV5-4 and J is TRBJ2-3; no definite D call. This CDR3 has 12 amino acids. Deletions cut 4 bases from V and 5 bases from J, with 8 bases between. Germline lookup yields CDR1 SGHNT and CDR2 YYREEE (reference sequence).

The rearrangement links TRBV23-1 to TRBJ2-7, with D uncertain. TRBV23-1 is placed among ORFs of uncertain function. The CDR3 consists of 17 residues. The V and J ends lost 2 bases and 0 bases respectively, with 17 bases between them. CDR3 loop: CASSQSPKGSSSYEQYF. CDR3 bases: TGCGCCAGCAGTCAAAGCCCCAAGGGCTCGAGCTCCTACGAGCAGTACTTC.

The CDR3, as DNA: TGCGCCAGCAGCCGATCTTTGGCAGGGGTTGATGAAGCTTTCTTT. The encoded protein is CASSRSLAGVDEAFF. The V gene is TRBV5-1, the J gene TRBJ1-1; maybe TRBD1 (6 bases). V was clipped by 4 bases and J by 7 bases, with 20 bases between them. This CDR3 spans 15 amino acids. Germline-derived CDR1 and CDR2 are SGHRS and YFSETQ.

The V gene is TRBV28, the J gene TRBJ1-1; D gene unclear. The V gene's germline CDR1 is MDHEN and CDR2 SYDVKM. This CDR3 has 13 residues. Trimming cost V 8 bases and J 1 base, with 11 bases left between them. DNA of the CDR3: TGTGCCAGCCACGTCCCGGGGAACACTGAAGCTTTCTTT. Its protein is CASHVPGNTEAFF.